This is a list of T cell receptor beta chains from one sample in a study of regulatory T cells in long-lasting Graves disease. From the multiplex PCR reads, TCRdb called clonotypes with MiXCR, one entry per CDR3 protein. The sample has more than 450,000 distinct CDR3 sequences, under 20% seen once; the top ten hold approximately 12%. The same data also went into a second study, on T cells in Graves' hyperthyroidism and ophthalmopathy.

Sequenced here: peripheral blood mononuclear cells (PBMCs), sampled at new diagnosis, from a patient treated with antithyroid drugs. The receptor set was obtained from a man aged 35 to 55 with Graves disease. The CDR3 runs from the conserved cysteine through the conserved F or W. The order of the fields is V gene, D gene, CDR3 protein. A D gene is named only where the DNA matches it firmly.

>TRBV11-2|NA
CASSLISATEQYF
>TRBV30|NA
CAWSVRSKDTQYF
>TRBV2|TRBD1
CASLRDSGYSTDTQYF
>TRBV4-1|TRBD1
CASSQEGTVETQYF
>TRBV29-1|NA
CSAGQGFNQPQHF
>TRBV29-1|NA
CSVRQMNTEAFF
>TRBV27|NA
CASSFLRGSNEQFF
>TRBV11-2|TRBD2
CASRAAAGGYNEQFF
>TRBV18|NA
CASSPAGNEQYF
>TRBV5-1|TRBD2
CASSAGLANYEQYF
>TRBV4-2|NA
CASSQDPVHRNTEAFF
>TRBV7-9|NA
CASSLPLISYNEQFF
>TRBV12-3/TRBV12-4|NA
CASSPRRAYNEQFF
>TRBV6-1|TRBD1
CASNRDRANGELFF
>TRBV20-1|NA
CSARLSTDYEQYF
>TRBV6-5|TRBD1
CASSYRTGGVMNTEAFF
>TRBV18|NA
CASSPVEVAYEQYF
>TRBV10-2|NA
CASTTDTFYGYTF
>TRBV5-1|NA
CASSLGFSASSYEQYF
>TRBV2|NA
CASKPGRLSYNEQFF
>TRBV7-9|NA
CASSITREEQFF
>TRBV28|NA
CASSPGGRDTEAFF
>TRBV12-3/TRBV12-4|NA
CASSPARARGYTF
>TRBV5-1|NA
CASSLAGSGTEAFF
>TRBV5-1|NA
CASSSITGPGANVLTF
>TRBV10-2|TRBD2
CASTSSGRGEQYF
>TRBV28|NA
CATAWIQGEKSNEQFF
>TRBV2|TRBD2
CASGRTSGPETQYF
>TRBV7-9|NA
CASSLSPSSEQYF
>TRBV18|NA
CASSASDSYEQYF
>TRBV28|NA
CASSTRARNQPQHF
>TRBV29-1|NA
CSVEDTQGLVMNTEAFF
>TRBV30|TRBD1
CAWSDLRGRGETQYF
>TRBV11-2|TRBD1
CASRTDRGQAYEQYF
>TRBV30|TRBD2
CAWSVVSSGRRTGELFF
>TRBV20-1|NA
CSGTIQGYEQYF
>TRBV19|NA
CASSNPDLYNEQFF
>TRBV12-3/TRBV12-4|TRBD2
CASSLSTSGSSSYNEQFF